This is a list of T cell receptor beta chains from one sample in a study of radiotherapy plus CTLA-4 blockade in lung cancer. This table comes from immunoSEQ multiplex PCR, and its TCRdb copy is limited to in-frame clones, with some not included. Of 52,000 or so clones listed, 70% to 85% were seen once; the top ten hold over 6%. Sequencing was performed on peripheral blood, taken from a patient treated with radiotherapy plus ipilimumab. These receptor sequences come from a human donor with non-small cell lung cancer whose response to radiotherapy plus ipilimumab could not be evaluated. Each CDR3 is given with its conserved first and last residue. The order of the fields is clone size, V gene, J gene, D gene, CDR3 protein, CDR3 DNA. The D gene is left open where the match is weak. Only some rows state a clone size, as once, few, many or a class for expanded clones.

>-|TRBV2|TRBJ2-2|-
CASSPGFGGELFF
TGTGCCAGCAGTCCCGGGTTCGGCGGGGAGCTGTTTTTT
>once|TRBV11-2|TRBJ2-7|TRBD2
CASSRGLAAGEQYF
TGTGCCAGCAGCCGCGGACTAGCGGCCGGGGAGCAGTACTTC
>-|TRBV5-1|TRBJ2-5|TRBD2
CASSGVAGGPQETQYF
TGCGCCAGCAGCGGAGTAGCGGGGGGCCCGCAAGAGACCCAGTACTTC
>-|TRBV30|TRBJ1-3|TRBD1
CASITGGLGNTIYF
TGTGCCTCCATAACAGGGGGTCTTGGAAACACCATATATTTT
>-|TRBV7-9|TRBJ2-7|TRBD1
CASSPGHLGTGLFLGEQYF
TGTGCCAGCAGCCCAGGTCATTTGGGGACAGGGTTATTCTTGGGCGAGCAGTACTTC
>-|TRBV7-2|TRBJ1-2|TRBD1
CASTIVGDREDYGYTF
TGTGCCAGCACCATAGTAGGGGACAGGGAAGACTATGGCTACACCTTC
>once|TRBV5-6|TRBJ2-7|-
CASSSRQELYEQYF
TGTGCCAGCAGCTCCAGACAGGAACTCTACGAGCAGTACTTC
>-|TRBV7-2|TRBJ1-2|-
CASSLVGSTWGQGGYTF
TGTGCCAGCAGCTTAGTCGGCTCCACTTGGGGGCAGGGGGGCTACACCTTC
>-|TRBV12-2|TRBJ2-7|-
CASRLDPSRGGGDEQYF
TGTGCAAGTCGCTTAGACCCCTCCCGCGGGGGGGGTGACGAGCAGTACTTC
>-|TRBV4-1|TRBJ2-1|-
CASSQDSPLGASSYNEQFF
TGCGCCAGCAGCCAAGACTCCCCCCTGGGGGCCAGCTCCTACAATGAGCAGTTCTTC
>-|TRBV7-2|TRBJ2-3|TRBD2
CASSPTLAGGGDTQYF
TGTGCCAGCAGCCCTACACTAGCGGGAGGGGGGGATACGCAGTATTTT
>-|TRBV4-2|TRBJ2-5|TRBD2
CASSPASGGLPGETQYF
TGTGCCAGCAGCCCGGCTAGCGGGGGCCTCCCTGGGGAGACCCAGTACTTC